This T cell receptor beta chain was captured by sequencing in a study of kidney transplant recipient with SARS-CoV-2 infection. MiXCR, run by TCRdb on the reads, gives a single entry per CDR3 protein. This sample has about 250,000 distinct CDR3 sequences, with around 30% found just once. This clonotype was detected ten times or more. This CDR3 region has 16 residues. In germline, CDR1 is MGHRA, CDR2 YSYEKL. V was cut by 4 bases and J by 0 bases, with 12 bases left in between. This TCR was sampled from a male patient in his thirties who had COVID-19 and was a kidney transplant recipient. Part of the T cell pool may stem from the graft donor. The chain links TRBV4-1 to TRBJ2-2, with D maybe TRBD1 (5 bases). The sample in question was a blood sample, obtained at baseline and on day 111 from a kidney transplant recipient. The CDR3: CASSPRGTANTGELFF. CDR3 coding DNA: TGCGCCAGCAGCCCAAGGGGAACGGCGAACACCGGGGAGCTGTTTTTT.